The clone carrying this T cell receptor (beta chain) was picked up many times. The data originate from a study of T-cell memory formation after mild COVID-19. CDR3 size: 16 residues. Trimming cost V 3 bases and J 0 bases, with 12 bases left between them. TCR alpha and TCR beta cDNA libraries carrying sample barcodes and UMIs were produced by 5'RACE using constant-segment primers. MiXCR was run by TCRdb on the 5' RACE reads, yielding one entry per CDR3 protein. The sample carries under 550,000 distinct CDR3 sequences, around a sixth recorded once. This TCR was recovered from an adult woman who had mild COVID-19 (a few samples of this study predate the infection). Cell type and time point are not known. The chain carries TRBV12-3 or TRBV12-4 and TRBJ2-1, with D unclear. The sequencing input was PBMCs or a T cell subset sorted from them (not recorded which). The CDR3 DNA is TGTGCCAGCAGTTTGAAAGTGGGTCCCTCCTACAATGAGCAGTTCTTC. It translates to CASSLKVGPSYNEQFF.